These T cell receptor beta chains were read from a single sample in a study of T cell clones after liver transplantation. Assay used: immunoSEQ multiplex PCR; TCRdb lists only in-frame clones, some missing. The sample consists of some 120,000 clones, 90% of them appearing once. The source was CD4+ T cells from blood, collected 12 months after liver transplant. All receptors derive from a human patient who received a liver transplant. The graft donor may have given rise to some T cells. Each CDR3 is given with its conserved first and last residue. D genes are given only for firm matches. A row's size may be missing; if present it is once, few, many or a size class.

TRBV5-1	NA	TRBJ2-7	NA	TGCGCCAGCAGCTTGTATGGACAGACCTCCTACGAGCAGTACTTC	CASSLYGQTSYEQYF
TRBV7-2	NA	TRBJ2-2	NA	TGTGCCAGCAGCTTAAAGAAGGGGAGAAACACCGGGGAGCTGTTTTTT	CASSLKKGRNTGELFF
TRBV19	NA	TRBJ1-3	TRBD1	TGTGCCAGTAGTCCGCGCCGGGACAGGATAAACACCATATATTTT	CASSPRRDRINTIYF
TRBV7-9	NA	TRBJ2-1	TRBD2	TGTGCCAGCAGCTTCGGACTAGCGGGAGGTGAGCAGTTCTTC	CASSFGLAGGEQFF
TRBV4-3	NA	TRBJ2-7	NA	TGCGCCAGCAGCCAAGATTTGGGTCCAGGGTGGTCCGAGCAGTACTTC	CASSQDLGPGWSEQYF
TRBV6-5	NA	TRBJ1-2	NA	TGTGCCAGCAGAGGCAGAGGGTATAATGGCTACACCTTC	CASRGRGYNGYTF
TRBV28	NA	TRBJ1-1	TRBD1	TGTGCCAGCAGTTTACGACAGGGGGTAGGCACTGAAGCTTTCTTT	CASSLRQGVGTEAFF
TRBV13	NA	TRBJ2-7	TRBD1	TGTGCCAGCAGCTTAGGGCAGGGGGCCGCCGAGCAGTACTTC	CASSLGQGAAEQYF
TRBV4-1	NA	TRBJ2-5	NA	TGCGCCAGCAGCCAAGGCACTAGCCGCCCCGAGACCCAGTACTTC	CASSQGTSRPETQYF
TRBV9	NA	TRBJ2-7	NA	TGTGCCAGCAGCGTCGGACCCGGGACAGGGGGACTAGCGGCCTACGAGCAGTACTTC	CASSVGPGTGGLAAYEQYF
TRBV5-1	NA	TRBJ2-7	TRBD2	TGCGCCAGCAGCTCCCCGGGAGGAGAGCAGTACTTC	CASSSPGGEQYF
TRBV30	NA	TRBJ2-5	NA	TGTGCCTGGAGTGTACTGGCGAGCGGCCCAGGGGAGACCCAGTACTTC	CAWSVLASGPGETQYF
TRBV9	NA	TRBJ2-7	TRBD2	TGTGCCAGCACTAGCGGGAGCCACGAGCAGTACTTC	CASTSGSHEQYF
TRBV7-2	NA	TRBJ2-1	TRBD2	TGTGCCAAAGGGACTAGCGGTCACAATGAGCAGTTCTTC	CAKGTSGHNEQFF
TRBV7-2	NA	TRBJ1-5	NA	TGTGCCAGCAGCCAACGCGGGGGCTCCAATCAGCCCCAGCATTTT	CASSQRGGSNQPQHF
TRBV5-4	NA	TRBJ2-4	TRBD1	TGTGCCAGCAGCCTGACAGGGGACGTGAACATTCAGTACTTC	CASSLTGDVNIQYF
TRBV5-1	NA	TRBJ2-7	TRBD2	TGCGCCAGCAGCTTCGAAGCGGGAGGGCCCTACGAGCAGTACTTC	CASSFEAGGPYEQYF
TRBV19	NA	TRBJ2-5	TRBD2	TGTGCCAGTAGTATAGTCCGAGGGAAAGCGGGAGTTCGGGAGACCCAGTACTTC	CASSIVRGKAGVRETQYF
TRBV27	NA	TRBJ2-3	NA	TGTGCCAGCAGGCTCTGGACTAGCACAGATACGCAGTATTTT	CASRLWTSTDTQYF
TRBV7-8	once	TRBJ1-5	NA	TGTGCCAGCAGCACAATAGGGACGACCTTAAGCAATCAGCCCCAGCATTTT	CASSTIGTTLSNQPQHF
TRBV5-6	once	TRBJ2-5	NA	TGTGCCAGCAGGGAGGTGGTAGGAGAGACCCAGTACTTC	CASREVVGETQYF
TRBV5-6	NA	TRBJ2-5	NA	TGTGCCAGCAGCTTGGCCGCGGGGCATAGTGGGACCCAGTACTTC	CASSLAAGHSGTQYF
TRBV5-1	NA	TRBJ2-3	TRBD2	TGCGCCAGCAGCCCATCGACTAGCGGGACCGCCGATACGCAGTATTTT	CASSPSTSGTADTQYF
TRBV9	once	TRBJ2-5	TRBD1	TGTGCCAGCAGCGGGGGACAGGTCAGGGAGACCCAGTACTTC	CASSGGQVRETQYF
TRBV7-2	NA	TRBJ2-7	TRBD1	TGTGCCAGCAGCAAACGACAGGGGGCGTACGAGCAGTACTTC	CASSKRQGAYEQYF
TRBV4-2	NA	TRBJ2-7	TRBD2	TGTGCCAGCAGCCAAGACCGGGAGGGAACCTACGAGCAGTACTTC	CASSQDREGTYEQYF
TRBV4-1	NA	TRBJ2-1	TRBD2	TGCGCCAGCAGCCGAATTATAGGGACTAGCGGGCGAACTGATTCAATGCAGTTCTTC	CASSRIIGTSGRTDSMQFF
TRBV5-1	NA	TRBJ2-1	TRBD2	TGCGCCAGCAGGAAAGCGGGAGTCGCATACAATGAGCAGTTCTTC	CASRKAGVAYNEQFF
TRBV5-6	NA	TRBJ2-2	TRBD2	TGTGCCAGCAGTCGACTAGCGGGAGACACCGGGGAGCTGTTTTTT	CASSRLAGDTGELFF
TRBV19	NA	TRBJ2-7	TRBD1	TGTGCCAGTACCACCGGGACAGGGACCTACGAGCAGTACTTC	CASTTGTGTYEQYF
TRBV4-3	NA	TRBJ2-1	NA	TGCGCCAGCAGCCAAGATCCTGGCAGGGTCAATGAGCAGTTCTTC	CASSQDPGRVNEQFF
TRBV30	NA	TRBJ2-3	NA	TGTGCCTGGAGGGTGACGGGATTCTCAGATACGCAGTATTTT	CAWRVTGFSDTQYF
TRBV6-5	once	TRBJ2-3	NA	TGTGCCACCTGGGGGGCTAGCGAAAACACAGATACGCAGTATTTT	CATWGASENTDTQYF
TRBV9	NA	TRBJ2-1	NA	TGTGCCAGCAGCGTAGGTCCGATTAATGAGCAGTTCTTC	CASSVGPINEQFF
TRBV2	NA	TRBJ1-5	TRBD1	TGTGCCAGCAGGACAGGGCTTAGCAATCAGCCCCAGCATTTT	CASRTGLSNQPQHF
TRBV6-5	NA	TRBJ2-7	NA	TGTGCCAGCAGTTACTCGGGGCGGGGCGAGCAGTACTTC	CASSYSGRGEQYF
TRBV28	NA	TRBJ1-5	NA	TGTGCCAGCAGTTTTGAATCACACAATCAGCCCCAGCATTTT	CASSFESHNQPQHF
TRBV29-1	NA	TRBJ2-2	TRBD1	TGCAGCGTTTCAACAGGGGCCGACACCGGGGAGCTGTTTTTT	CSVSTGADTGELFF
TRBV7-3	NA	TRBJ2-5	NA	TGTGCCAGCAGGCCCCCCCAGTACTTC	CASRPPQYF
TRBV6-4	NA	TRBJ2-2	NA	TGTGCCAGCAGCGCTCAGTCGTTCGGGGAGCTGTTTTTT	CASSAQSFGELFF
TRBV10-3	NA	TRBJ2-7	TRBD1	TGTGCCACGCGACCGGGACAGGGGTCCTACGAGCAGTACTTC	CATRPGQGSYEQYF
TRBV7-8	NA	TRBJ1-1	NA	TGTGCCAGCAGTCCGGCCCCGAGGGACGGGAACACTGAAGCTTTCTTT	CASSPAPRDGNTEAFF
TRBV5-6	NA	TRBJ1-5	NA	TGTGCCAGCAGCTTGTGGGGGCGAAACAATCAGCCCCAGCATTTT	CASSLWGRNNQPQHF